This T cell receptor beta chain was profiled in a study of monozygotic twins with inflammatory bowel disease. Study-wide findings and caveats: IBD patients shared fewer clonotypes with others than healthy twins, especially with disease activity.

UMIs that included a 6-nucleotide sample barcode were added by template switching, which took place during cDNA synthesis. TCRdb reprocessed the 5' RACE reads and reports one entry per CDR3 protein, with no DNA. The sample totals roughly 160,000 distinct CDR3 sequences; its top ten clones hold roughly 2.4%. Remarks on this clonotype: Its antigen is not known.

Sequencing was done on a sample of blood. This TCR derives from a human donor with ulcerative colitis or Crohn's disease, or a healthy co-twin of an affected twin (not recorded which).

CDR3 residues: CATSRTSSGRASVEQFF. This chain uses TRBV15 with TRBJ2-1; the TRBD2 assignment by TCRdb is unverifiable without DNA. Germline-derived CDR1 and CDR2 are LNHNV and YYDKDF (reference sequence). CDR3 length: 17 residues.